This T cell receptor (beta chain) was captured in a study of blood T cell repertoires in COVID-19. Study overall: The United States, Italy and Spain provided the acute and convalescent COVID-19 samples. Sample material is recorded as cDNA or gDNA derived from T cells, B-cell-depleted T cells, or PBMCs.

In the authors' methods: Amplification of reference gene primers provided the estimated nucleated cell counts. Sequenced by immunoSEQ multiplex PCR; TCRdb stores in-frame clones only, minus some. From that table come the V and J calls and clone size; the DNA was used to work out D and trimming. The sample contains around 100,000 clones, around four fifths of which appear only once. Trimming removed 6 bases from V and 0 bases from J; junction bases left unmatched: 0. This CDR3 region has 14 residues. CDR1 and CDR2 (germline): SEHNR, FQNEAQ (reference sequence). Sequencing input: peripheral blood. This sequence joins TRBV7-9 and TRBJ2-2, with TRBD2 matching over 8 bases. This TCR came from a man aged 65 to 85 with active or convalescent COVID-19. CDR3: CASRTSANTGELFF. CDR3 DNA: TGTGCCAGCAGGACTAGCGCGAACACCGGGGAGCTGTTTTTT.